The clone carrying this TCR beta chain was recorded only once. No antigen is known for it. This CDR3 contains 15 residues. V dropped 2 bases and J dropped 0 bases, with 9 bases sitting between them. Germline V gene data show CDR1 as SGHVS and CDR2 as FNYEAQ. Only in-frame clones appear in the TCRdb table, and some are missing; sequencing was by immunoSEQ multiplex PCR. The sample includes tens of thousands of clones, 90% to 95% of them seen just once. The sample is drawn from a study of cytomegalovirus exposure and HLA in healthy donors. General study points: Investigators reported around 150 TCR beta chains as tied to cytomegalovirus.

V is TRBV7-6 and J is TRBJ2-3; D uncertain. The sample taken for sequencing was PBMCs. The receptor was derived from a woman under 30 in good health and CMV-seropositive. The chain's CDR3 is CASSLSTDSTDTQYF. The CDR3 DNA is TGTGCCAGCAGCTTAAGCACAGATAGCACAGATACGCAGTATTTT.